Following are 29 T cell receptor beta chains from one sample sequenced in a study of blood T cell repertoires in COVID-19. Here immunoSEQ multiplex PCR was the method, and the copy in TCRdb shows in-frame clones only, minus some. Of about 200,000 clones listed, 80% are singletons. Sequencing was done on a sample of peripheral blood. The receptors come from a human donor in a cohort sampled during active COVID-19.

The chain carries TRBV3-1 (or the pseudogene TRBV3-2) and TRBJ1-2; 8 positions agree with TRBD1. The germline CDR1 and CDR2 sequences are LGHDT and YNNKEL (reference sequence). With 4 bases clipped from V and 5 bases from J, the junction kept 6 bases outside the gene matches. The CDR3 runs 14 residues. CDR3 in amino acids: CASSPLTGEYGYTF. The CDR3 coding sequence is TGTGCCAGCAGCCCGCTGACAGGGGAATATGGCTACACCTTC.

The chain is built from TRBV9 and TRBJ2-3, with D unclear. Germline V gene lookup returns CDR1 SGDLS and CDR2 YYNGEE. Trimming pared 0 bases from V and 4 bases from J, leaving 6 bases between. The CDR3 totals 13 residues. The CDR3 nucleotides read TGTGCCAGCAGCGTAGGGCCCCCAGATACGCAGTATTTT. It yields the protein CASSVGPPDTQYF.

The chain has TRBV2 and TRBJ2-7, with D perhaps matching TRBD1 (6 bases). Germline V gives CDR1 SNHLY, CDR2 FYNNEI. The CDR3 sequence is 13 residues long. V was shortened by 8 bases and J by 3 bases, with 14 bases between the two germline ends. The CDR3 DNA reads TGTGCCAGCGGGGGCAGGTCAGTCTACGAGCAGTACTTC. This sequence encodes CASGGRSVYEQYF.

In its sample, this clone was seen a few times. This sequence joins TRBV5-1 and TRBJ1-6; 7 bases are shared with TRBD1. With V trimmed by 3 bases and J by 0 bases, 12 bases remained unmatched. Germline CDR1 SGHRS, CDR2 YFSETQ. CDR3 length equals 19 residues. Here the CDR3 reads CASSSRSVDRSSYNSPLHF. The CDR3 coding sequence is TGCGCCAGCAGCTCCCGGTCCGTGGACAGGAGCTCCTATAATTCACCCCTCCACTTT.

The chain carries TRBV5-1 and TRBJ2-3, with 10 bases lining up with TRBD2. V shed 4 bases, J shed 5 bases, and the junction held 25 bases outside the gene matches. Germline assignment: CDR1 SGHRS and CDR2 YFSETQ. This CDR3 region has 21 residues. This CDR3 is CASSIQWGEDKREGGGDTQYF. Written as DNA, the CDR3 is TGCGCCAGCAGCATCCAATGGGGAGAAGATAAGCGGGAGGGCGGGGGAGATACGCAGTATTTT.

The sample holds a few counts of this clone. The chain carries TRBV28 and TRBJ2-7; a weak D match, TRBD2 (6 bases). Trimming pared 7 bases from V and 3 bases from J, leaving 16 bases between. The germline V gene has CDR1 MDHEN and CDR2 SYDVKM. CDR3 size: 14 residues. The CDR3 loop is CASTIGGRNYEQYF. The CDR3 DNA reads as TGTGCCAGCACCATCGGAGGGAGAAACTACGAGCAGTACTTC.

The chain combines TRBV7-9 with TRBJ2-1, with a possible D match to TRBD2 (6 bases). CDR3 length: 17 residues. V was trimmed by 5 bases and J by 8 bases, leaving 25 bases between them. CDR1 is SEHNR and CDR2 is FQNEAQ in the germline V gene (reference sequence). The CDR3 region is CASSDRGRGTGGDEQFF. CDR3 bases: TGTGCCAGCAGCGATCGGGGACGTGGGACTGGAGGGGATGAGCAGTTCTTC.

The chain is built from TRBV3-1 (or the pseudogene TRBV3-2) and TRBJ1-2, with a possible D match to TRBD1 (6 bases). Trimming removed 3 bases from V and 1 base from J, with 9 bases in between. Germline CDR1 reads LGHDT; CDR2 reads YNNKEL (reference sequence). The CDR3 spans 14 residues. Here the CDR3 DNA reads TGTGCCAGCAGCCAGGACAGATATAACTATGGCTACACCTTC. Its protein is CASSQDRYNYGYTF.

The V call is TRBV5-6, the J call TRBJ2-1; the D is unclear. Trimming took off 1 base at V and 0 bases at J, with 5 bases between the two ends. There are 14 residues in the CDR3. The germline V gene has CDR1 SGHDT and CDR2 YYEEEE. DNA for the CDR3: TGTGCCAGCAGCTTGACCTACTCCTACAATGAGCAGTTCTTC. Amino acid sequence: CASSLTYSYNEQFF.

This chain links TRBV9 with TRBJ1-3; D call uncertain. The CDR3 extends over 13 amino acids. From germline, CDR1 is SGDLS and CDR2 YYNGEE. V was shortened by 0 bases and J by 8 bases, with 9 bases between the two germline ends. The CDR3 DNA follows: TGTGCCAGCAGCGTAGACGGGTATGACACCATATATTTT. Protein: CASSVDGYDTIYF.

The sample holds one count of this clone. The chain combines TRBV7-9 with TRBJ2-7; D might be TRBD1 (6 bases). Germline values: CDR1 SEHNR, CDR2 FQNEAQ (reference sequence). The CDR3 consists of 15 residues. The germline V and J ends were trimmed by 0 bases and 10 bases, with 19 bases remaining between them. CDR3 nucleotides: TGTGCCAGCAGCTTAGCGGGGGCGATTCAGAGGAGACAGTACTTC. This gives the protein CASSLAGAIQRRQYF. Combining the CDR3 with reference TRBV7-9 and TRBJ2-7 gives the whole variable domain DTGVSQNPRHKITKRGQNVTFRCDPISEHNRLYWYRQTLGQGPEFLTYFQNEAQLEKSRLLSDRFSAERPKGSFSTLEIQRTEQGDSAMYLCASSLAGAIQRRQYFGPGTRLTVT.

The rearrangement links TRBV25-1 to TRBJ1-5; possibly TRBD1 for D (5 bases). The CDR3 has 14 residues. Germline-derived CDR1 and CDR2 are MGHDK and SYGVNS. The V end lost 4 bases, the J end lost 0 bases, and 7 bases lay between the germline ends. The CDR3 sequence is CASSGTISNQPQHF. The CDR3 DNA follows: TGTGCCAGCAGTGGGACAATTAGCAATCAGCCCCAGCATTTT. Looking up the rest from reference TRBV25-1 and TRBJ1-5 gives the full variable domain: EADIYQTPRYLVIGTGKKITLECSQTMGHDKMYWYQQDPGMELHLIHYSYGVNSTEKGDLSSESTVSRIRTEHFPLTLESARPSHTSQYLCASSGTISNQPQHFGDGTRLSIL.

The chain is built from TRBV9 and TRBJ1-5; TRBD1 agrees at 7 bases. The CDR3 has 15 residues. The germline V gene has CDR1 SGDLS and CDR2 YYNGEE. The J segment lost 4 bases and the V segment lost 1 base, leaving 5 bases of the junction unmatched. In DNA form, the CDR3 reads TGTGCCAGCAGCGTATCCGGGACAGCAAATCAGCCCCAGCATTTT. It codes for CASSVSGTANQPQHF.

The V and J genes are TRBV24-1 and TRBJ2-1, with TRBD2 matching 9 bases. The germline V gene has CDR1 KGHDR and CDR2 SFDVKD. The CDR3 covers 15 residues. J was trimmed by 5 bases and V by 5 bases; bases with no gene match: 6. CDR3 sequence reads: CATSAAGGADNEQFF. CDR3 nucleotide sequence: TGTGCCACCAGTGCGGCGGGAGGGGCCGACAATGAGCAGTTCTTC.

The chain uses TRBV27 and TRBJ2-7, with 11 nucleotides matching TRBD1. The CDR3 consists of 14 residues. CDR1 is MNHEY, CDR2 SMNVEV, per germline (reference sequence). Trimming took 8 bases from V and 1 from J; bases not matched to a gene: 4. The CDR3 DNA follows: TGTGCCAGCCCAGGGACAGGGGGTTCCTACGAGCAGTACTTC. Translating gives CASPGTGGSYEQYF.

This chain links TRBV7-2 with TRBJ1-1, with 7 bases identical to TRBD1. The V segment lost 3 bases and the J segment 1 base; nucleotides outside the gene matches: 2. Germline V CDR1 and CDR2: SGHTA, FQGNSA. This CDR3 is built from 14 residues. This CDR3 reads CASSLGQRNTEAFF. In DNA form, the CDR3 reads TGTGCCAGCAGCTTGGGACAGAGGAACACTGAAGCTTTCTTT. Combining the CDR3 with reference TRBV7-2 and TRBJ1-1 gives the whole variable domain GAGVSQSPSNKVTEKGKDVELRCDPISGHTALYWYRQSLGQGLEFLIYFQGNSAPDKSGLPSDRFSAERTGGSVSTLTIQRTQQEDSAVYLCASSLGQRNTEAFFGQGTRLTVV.

The chain combines TRBV4-2 with TRBJ2-3; 9 positions agree with TRBD1. The length of the CDR3 is 16 residues. Germline lookup yields CDR1 LGHNA and CDR2 YNFKEQ. J was trimmed by 4 bases and V by 4 bases; bases with no gene match: 9. Written as DNA, the CDR3 is TGTGCCAGCAGCCTACAGTGGGACAGGGATGCAGATACGCAGTATTTT. It translates to CASSLQWDRDADTQYF.

This clone was recorded only once. The CDR3 is CASSLSDRLSGNTIYF. CDR3 bases: TGTGCCAGCAGTTTATCCGACAGGCTCTCTGGAAACACCATATATTTT. This chain joins TRBV27 and TRBJ1-3; possible D gene TRBD1, 6 bases. Germline CDR1 reads MNHEY; CDR2 reads SMNVEV (reference sequence). The CDR3 is 16 residues long. The V end was cut by 0 bases, the J end by 0 bases, with 9 bases between.

The chain carries TRBV7-9 and TRBJ2-3; 9 nucleotides match TRBD1. Trimming at V came to 1 base and at J to 5 bases, leaving 1 base not matched to a gene. This CDR3 region has 14 residues. Looked up from germline, CDR1 is SEHNR and CDR2 is FQNEAQ (reference sequence). The CDR3 sequence: CASSLGDRVDTQYF. The CDR3 region has the DNA TGTGCCAGCAGCTTAGGGGACAGGGTAGATACGCAGTATTTT.

The chain has TRBV19 and TRBJ1-5; 7 positions match TRBD1. Germline V gene data show CDR1 as LNHDA and CDR2 as SQIVND (reference sequence). CDR3 size: 17 residues. Unmatched junction bases numbered 9, after V lost 4 bases and J lost 0 bases. In DNA, the CDR3 is TGTGCCAGTAGTACCCGGGACAGCTCGTATAGCAATCAGCCCCAGCATTTT. Its protein is CASSTRDSSYSNQPQHF.

In this sample, this clone turned up a few times. The rearrangement joins TRBV11-2 to TRBJ1-6; 11 bases are shared with TRBD1. The CDR3 loop spans 16 amino acids. V lost 5 bases and J lost 6; bases outside the gene matches: 6. Per germline, CDR1 SGHAT and CDR2 FQNNGV. The CDR3, as DNA: TGTGCCAGCAGCCCTCGGACAGGGGGCCCTAATTCACCCCTCCACTTT. It translates to CASSPRTGGPNSPLHF.

The chain is built from TRBV5-8 and TRBJ2-1, with D possibly matching TRBD2 (6 bases). In germline, CDR1 is SGHTS, CDR2 YDEGEE. This CDR3 comprises 14 residues. Trimming removed 6 bases from V and 1 base from J, with 11 bases in between. CDR3 residues: CASKTSRSYNEQFF. In DNA, the CDR3 is TGTGCCAGCAAAACTAGCAGGTCCTACAATGAGCAGTTCTTC.

The V gene is TRBV7-9, the J gene TRBJ2-7; TRBD1 is a possible D gene (6 bases). There are 18 residues in the CDR3. Germline loops: CDR1 SEHNR, CDR2 FQNEAQ (reference sequence). Between the trimmed V and J ends, which lost 3 bases and 0 bases, there was a span of 21 bases. CDR3 in amino acids: CASSFGDTWDFSSYEQYF. The CDR3 DNA reads TGTGCCAGCAGCTTCGGGGACACCTGGGATTTTAGCTCCTACGAGCAGTACTTC.

The chain joins TRBV10-3 to TRBJ2-7; 7 bases are a match to TRBD1. The V and J ends lost 5 bases and 6 bases, in that order; junction bases with no gene match: 7. The CDR3 totals 13 residues. Germline CDR1 reads ENHRY; CDR2 reads SYGVKD. The CDR3 DNA sequence: TGTGCCATCAGTACTTCGACAGGGAGCGAGCAGTACTTC. This encodes CAISTSTGSEQYF.

The V and J genes are TRBV3-1 (or the pseudogene TRBV3-2) and TRBJ2-7, with 9 bases identical to TRBD1. This CDR3 has 15 residues. Germline trimming cut 0 bases from V and 8 bases from J; bases unmatched to any gene: 8. Germline loops: CDR1 LGHDT, CDR2 YNNKEL (reference sequence). CDR3 coding DNA: TGTGCCAGCAGCCAAGATTGGGGACAGGGAGATCAGCAGTACTTC. This gives the protein CASSQDWGQGDQQYF.

This clone has a single count. This chain connects TRBV19 to TRBJ1-1, with D possibly being TRBD1 (5 bases). Germline V gene lookup returns CDR1 LNHDA and CDR2 SQIVND (reference sequence). The CDR3 contains 12 residues. The V gene lost 2 bases and the J gene lost 8 bases, with 9 bases spanning the gap. The CDR3 DNA reads TGTGCCAGTAGTATAACAAGGGGAGAAGCTTTCTTT. Translating gives CASSITRGEAFF.

Note on this clone: Other DNA sequences in this sample translate to the same CDR3. The chain has TRBV6-5 and TRBJ1-5; 8 bases agree with TRBD1. V was clipped by 7 bases and J by 7 bases; unmatched bases: 9. This CDR3 has 14 residues. Per germline, CDR1 MNHEY and CDR2 SVGAGI. The CDR3 DNA follows: TGTGCCAGCACCAAGACAGGGGTTGGGCAGCCCCAGCATTTT. Its translation: CASTKTGVGQPQHF.

The chain links TRBV9 to TRBJ2-1; TRBD2 aligns across 13 bases. Germline trimming cut 2 bases from V and 0 bases from J; bases unmatched to any gene: 11. The CDR3 covers 20 residues. Looked up from germline, CDR1 is SGDLS and CDR2 is YYNGEE. The CDR3 protein is CASSVPGLAGEPSSYNEQFF. In DNA, the CDR3 is TGTGCCAGCAGCGTCCCAGGACTAGCGGGGGAGCCTAGCTCCTACAATGAGCAGTTCTTC.

This chain joins TRBV19 and TRBJ2-1, with 11 nucleotides matching TRBD2. In germline, CDR1 is LNHDA, CDR2 SQIVND (reference sequence). The V and J ends lost 5 bases and 6 bases, in that order; junction bases with no gene match: 6. The CDR3 sequence is 15 residues long. DNA for the CDR3: TGTGCCAGTAGTCTAGCGGGAGGTCTATCCAATGAGCAGTTCTTC. Residues: CASSLAGGLSNEQFF.